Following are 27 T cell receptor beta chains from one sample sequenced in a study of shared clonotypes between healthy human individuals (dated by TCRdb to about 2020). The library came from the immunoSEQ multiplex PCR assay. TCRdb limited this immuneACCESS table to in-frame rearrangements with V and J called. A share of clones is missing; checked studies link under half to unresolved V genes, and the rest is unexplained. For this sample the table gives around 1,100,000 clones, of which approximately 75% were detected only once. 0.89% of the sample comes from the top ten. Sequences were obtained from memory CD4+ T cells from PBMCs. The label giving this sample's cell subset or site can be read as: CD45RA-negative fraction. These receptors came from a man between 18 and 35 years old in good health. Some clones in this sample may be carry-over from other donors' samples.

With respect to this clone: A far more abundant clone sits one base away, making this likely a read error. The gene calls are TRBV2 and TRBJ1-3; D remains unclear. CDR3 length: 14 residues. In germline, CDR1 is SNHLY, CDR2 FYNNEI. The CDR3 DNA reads TGTGCCGGCAGTGTCGGAGGGCCTGGAAACACCATATATTTT. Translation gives CAGSVGGPGNTIYF.

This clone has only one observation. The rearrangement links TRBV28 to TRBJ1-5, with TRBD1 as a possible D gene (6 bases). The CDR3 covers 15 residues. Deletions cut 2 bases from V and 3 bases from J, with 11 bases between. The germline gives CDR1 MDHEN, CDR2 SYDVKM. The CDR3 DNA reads TGTGCCAGCAGTTTACGGTCAGGGGCCAATCAGCCCCAGCATTTT. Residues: CASSLRSGANQPQHF.

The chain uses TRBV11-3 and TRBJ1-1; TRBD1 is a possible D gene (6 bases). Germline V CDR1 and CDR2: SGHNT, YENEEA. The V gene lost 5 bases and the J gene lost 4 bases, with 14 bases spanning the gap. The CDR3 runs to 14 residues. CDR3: CASSPRGRGTEAFF. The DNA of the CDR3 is TGTGCCAGCAGCCCCCGGGGGCGGGGCACTGAAGCTTTCTTT.

The CDR3 reads CASSLERRDTIYF. In nucleotides, the CDR3 is TGTGCCAGCAGCTTGGAACGCAGAGACACCATATATTTT. The rearrangement joins TRBV5-4 to TRBJ1-3; no definite D call. V dropped 0 bases and J dropped 8 bases, with 9 bases sitting between them. The CDR3 has 13 amino acids. Germline CDR1 is SGHNT and CDR2 is YYREEE (reference sequence).

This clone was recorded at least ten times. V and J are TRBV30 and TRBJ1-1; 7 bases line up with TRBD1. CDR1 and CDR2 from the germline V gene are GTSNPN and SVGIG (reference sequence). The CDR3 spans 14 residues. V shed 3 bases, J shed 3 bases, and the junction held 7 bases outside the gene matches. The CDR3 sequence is CAWRQGRAYTEAFF. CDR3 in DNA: TGTGCCTGGAGACAGGGGAGGGCGTACACTGAAGCTTTCTTT. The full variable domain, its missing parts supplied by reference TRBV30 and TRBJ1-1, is SQTIHQWPATLVQPVGSPLSLECTVEGTSNPNLYWYRQAAGRGLQLLFYSVGIGQISSEVPQNLSASRPQDRQFILSSKKLLLSDSGFYLCAWRQGRAYTEAFFGQGTRLTVV.

The CDR3 loop is CASSPGRGSPEAFF. DNA of the CDR3: TGTGCCAGCTCACCAGGCCGGGGCTCCCCTGAAGCTTTCTTT. The chain joins TRBV18 to TRBJ1-1; possibly TRBD1 for D (5 bases). The V gene's germline CDR1 is KGHSH and CDR2 LQKENI. V lost 2 bases and J lost 6, with 13 bases in between. The CDR3 consists of 14 residues.

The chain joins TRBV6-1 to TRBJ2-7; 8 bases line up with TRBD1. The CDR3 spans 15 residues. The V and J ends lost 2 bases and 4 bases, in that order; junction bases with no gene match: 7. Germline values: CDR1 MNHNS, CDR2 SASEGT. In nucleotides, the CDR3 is TGTGCCAGCAGTGAACCGGGACAGGTCCCTTACGAGCAGTACTTC. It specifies CASSEPGQVPYEQYF.

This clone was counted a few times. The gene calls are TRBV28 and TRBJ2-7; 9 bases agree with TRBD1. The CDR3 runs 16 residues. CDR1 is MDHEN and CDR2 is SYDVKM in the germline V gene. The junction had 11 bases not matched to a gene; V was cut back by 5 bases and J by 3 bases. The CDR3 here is CASSAHPGTGLYEQYF. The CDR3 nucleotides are TGTGCCAGCAGTGCTCACCCCGGGACAGGGCTCTACGAGCAGTACTTC.

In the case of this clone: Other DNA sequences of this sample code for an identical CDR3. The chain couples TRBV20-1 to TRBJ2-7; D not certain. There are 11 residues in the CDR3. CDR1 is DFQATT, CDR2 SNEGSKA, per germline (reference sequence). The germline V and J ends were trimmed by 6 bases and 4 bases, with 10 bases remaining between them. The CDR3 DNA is TGCAGTGCCGACCTCGGGTACGAGCAGTACTTC. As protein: CSADLGYEQYF.

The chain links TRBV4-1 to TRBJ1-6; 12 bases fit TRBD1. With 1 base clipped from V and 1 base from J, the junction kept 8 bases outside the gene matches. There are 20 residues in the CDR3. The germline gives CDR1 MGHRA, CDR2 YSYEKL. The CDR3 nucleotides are TGCGCCAGCAGCCAAGGGCCCCCGGGACAGGGGGCGTCCTATAATTCACCCCTCCACTTT. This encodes CASSQGPPGQGASYNSPLHF.

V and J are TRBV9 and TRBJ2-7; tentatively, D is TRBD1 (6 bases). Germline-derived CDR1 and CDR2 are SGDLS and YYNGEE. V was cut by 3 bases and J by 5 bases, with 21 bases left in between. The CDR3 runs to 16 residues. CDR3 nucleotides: TGTGCCAGCAGCGCCCTAGGGGGACGTTTCGGAGACGAGCAGTACTTC. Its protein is CASSALGGRFGDEQYF.

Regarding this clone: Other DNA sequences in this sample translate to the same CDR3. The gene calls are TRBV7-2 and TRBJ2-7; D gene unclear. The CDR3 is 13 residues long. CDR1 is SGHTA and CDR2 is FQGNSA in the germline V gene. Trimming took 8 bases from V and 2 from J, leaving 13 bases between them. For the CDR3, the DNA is TGTGCCAGCTCCTTCTCGGGTACCTACGAGCAGTACTTC. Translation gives CASSFSGTYEQYF.

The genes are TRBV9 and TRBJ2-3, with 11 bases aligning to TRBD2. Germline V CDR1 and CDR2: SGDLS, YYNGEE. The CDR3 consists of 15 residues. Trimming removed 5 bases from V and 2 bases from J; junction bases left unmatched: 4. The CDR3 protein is CASSRGLADTDTQYF. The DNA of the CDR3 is TGTGCCAGCAGTCGGGGACTAGCGGACACAGATACGCAGTATTTT.

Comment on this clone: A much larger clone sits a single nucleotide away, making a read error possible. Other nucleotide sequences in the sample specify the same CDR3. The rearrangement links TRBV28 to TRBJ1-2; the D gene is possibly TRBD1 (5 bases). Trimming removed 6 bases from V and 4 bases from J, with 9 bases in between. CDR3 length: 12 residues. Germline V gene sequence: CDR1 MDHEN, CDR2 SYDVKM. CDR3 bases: TGTGCCAGCAGCCCCGGGGGCTATGGCTACACCTTC. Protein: CASSPGGYGYTF.

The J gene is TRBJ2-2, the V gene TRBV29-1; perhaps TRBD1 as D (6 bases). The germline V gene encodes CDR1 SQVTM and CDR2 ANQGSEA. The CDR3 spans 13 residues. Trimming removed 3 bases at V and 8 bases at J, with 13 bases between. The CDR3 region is CSVDRNRAGELFF. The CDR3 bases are TGCAGCGTTGACCGCAACAGGGCGGGGGAGCTGTTTTTT.

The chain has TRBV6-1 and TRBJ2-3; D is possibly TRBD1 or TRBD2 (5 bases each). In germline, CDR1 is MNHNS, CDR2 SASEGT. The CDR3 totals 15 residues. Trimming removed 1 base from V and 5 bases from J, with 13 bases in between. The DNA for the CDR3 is TGTGCCAGCAGTGAAGGGTTAGGGACGCAAGATACGCAGTATTTT. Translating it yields CASSEGLGTQDTQYF.

This CDR3 is CASSPSQGSLTQYF. CDR3 bases: TGTGCCAGCAGCCCCAGTCAGGGGTCACTCACCCAGTACTTC. The chain is built from TRBV7-2 and TRBJ2-5, with D perhaps TRBD1 (6 bases). The V gene lost 5 bases and the J gene lost 8 bases, with 18 bases spanning the gap. Germline V gene data show CDR1 as SGHTA and CDR2 as FQGNSA. The length of the CDR3 is 14 residues.

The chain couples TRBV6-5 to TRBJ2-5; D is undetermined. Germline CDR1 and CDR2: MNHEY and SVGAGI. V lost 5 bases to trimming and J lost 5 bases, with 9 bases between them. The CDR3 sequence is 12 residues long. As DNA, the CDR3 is TGTGCCAGCAGTATGACGAGGGAGACCCAGTACTTC. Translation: CASSMTRETQYF.

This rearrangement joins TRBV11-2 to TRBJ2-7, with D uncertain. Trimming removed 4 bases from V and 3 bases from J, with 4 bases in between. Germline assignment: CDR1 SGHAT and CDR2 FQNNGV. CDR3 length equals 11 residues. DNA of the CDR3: TGTGCCAGCAGCTACGGCTACGAGCAGTACTTC. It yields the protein CASSYGYEQYF.

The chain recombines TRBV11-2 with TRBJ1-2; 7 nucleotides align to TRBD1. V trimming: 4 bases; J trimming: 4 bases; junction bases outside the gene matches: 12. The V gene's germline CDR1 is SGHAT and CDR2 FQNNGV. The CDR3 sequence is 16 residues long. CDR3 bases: TGTGCCAGCAGCTCGCCGACAGGGAGGACACTCTATGGCTACACCTTC. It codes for CASSSPTGRTLYGYTF.

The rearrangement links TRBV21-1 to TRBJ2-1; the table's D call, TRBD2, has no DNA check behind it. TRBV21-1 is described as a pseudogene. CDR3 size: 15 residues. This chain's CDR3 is CASSAGLAEYNEQFF. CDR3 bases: TGTGCCAGCAGCGCGGGACTAGCGGAATACAATGAGCAGTTCTTC.

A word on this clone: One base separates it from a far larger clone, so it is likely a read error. The CDR3 nucleotides read TGTACCAGCAACGGTCCGCAGTATTTT. This codes for CTSNGPQYF. V is TRBV2 and J is TRBJ2-3; no definite D call. This CDR3 has 9 amino acids. Germline assignment: CDR1 SNHLY and CDR2 FYNNEI.

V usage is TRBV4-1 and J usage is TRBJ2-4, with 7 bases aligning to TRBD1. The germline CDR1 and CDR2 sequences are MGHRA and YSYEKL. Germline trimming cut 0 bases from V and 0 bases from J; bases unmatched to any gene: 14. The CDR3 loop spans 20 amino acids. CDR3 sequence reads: CASSQETGQNAKLAKNIQYF. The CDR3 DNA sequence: TGCGCCAGCAGCCAAGAGACGGGACAGAACGCAAAGCTAGCCAAAAACATTCAGTACTTC.

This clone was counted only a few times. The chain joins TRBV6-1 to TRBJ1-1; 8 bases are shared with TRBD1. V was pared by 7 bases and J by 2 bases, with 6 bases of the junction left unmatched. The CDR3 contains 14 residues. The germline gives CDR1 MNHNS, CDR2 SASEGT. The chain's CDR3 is CASTVGQVNTEAFF. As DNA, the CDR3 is TGTGCCAGCACTGTGGGACAGGTTAACACTGAAGCTTTCTTT.

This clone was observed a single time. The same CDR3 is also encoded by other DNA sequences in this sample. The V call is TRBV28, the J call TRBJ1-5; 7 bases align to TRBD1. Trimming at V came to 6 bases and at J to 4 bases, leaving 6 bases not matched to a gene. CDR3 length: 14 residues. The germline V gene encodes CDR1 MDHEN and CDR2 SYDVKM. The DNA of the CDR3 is TGTGCCAGCAGCCTCCTACAGGGGAATCAGCCCCAGCATTTT. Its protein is CASSLLQGNQPQHF.

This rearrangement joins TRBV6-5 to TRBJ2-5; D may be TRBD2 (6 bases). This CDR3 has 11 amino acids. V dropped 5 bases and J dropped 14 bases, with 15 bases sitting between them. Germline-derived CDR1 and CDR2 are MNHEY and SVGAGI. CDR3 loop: CASSIGGAHYF. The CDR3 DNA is TGTGCCAGCAGTATAGGCGGGGCTCATTACTTC.

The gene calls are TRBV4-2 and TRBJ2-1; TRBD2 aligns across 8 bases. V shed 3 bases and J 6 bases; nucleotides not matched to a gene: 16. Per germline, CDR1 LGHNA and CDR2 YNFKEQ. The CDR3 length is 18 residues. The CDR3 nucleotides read TGTGCCAGCAGCCAGGTAAACTCACTAGCGGTAATTGTCAATGAGCAGTTCTTC. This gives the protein CASSQVNSLAVIVNEQFF.